Listed below are T cell receptor beta chains from one sample, sequenced in a study of metastatic and nonmetastatic thyroid tumors. MiXCR was used by TCRdb to re-call the PCR reads. The data contain about 40,000 clones, roughly 10% of them singletons. Sequenced material: blood. Every receptor here comes from a female donor with papillary thyroid cancer or a benign thyroid nodule (not recorded which). Some clones in this sample may be carry-over from other donors' samples. Both conserved end residues are part of each CDR3. A D gene is named only where the DNA matches it firmly. Size is stated for part of the rows, as once, few or many counts, or as a class when the clone is expanded.

>TRBV18|many|TRBJ2-7|TRBD1
TGTGCCAGCTCACCGGACAGGTACGAGCAGTACTTC
CASSPDRYEQYF
>TRBV18|many|TRBJ2-5|.
TGTGCCAGCTCACCACCTGAACTCGTACAAGAGACCCAGTACTTC
CASSPPELVQETQYF
>TRBV20-1|many|TRBJ1-5|.
TGCAGTGCTAGGGTATGGCAGGGCAATCAGCCCCAGCATTTT
CSARVWQGNQPQHF
>TRBV27|few|TRBJ2-7|TRBD1
TGTGCCAGCAGGCCTCCAGGGGGCTACGAGCAGTACTTC
CASRPPGGYEQYF
>TRBV19|many|TRBJ2-1|.
TGTGCCAGTAGAGGACAACACAATGAGCAGTTCTTC
CASRGQHNEQFF
>TRBV4-1|many|TRBJ2-2|.
TGCGCCAGCAGCCAAGGGCAGAACACCGGGGAGCTGTTTTTT
CASSQGQNTGELFF
>TRBV20-1|many|TRBJ1-1|.
TGCAGTGCTAGAGACAGTTACACTGAAGCTTTCTTT
CSARDSYTEAFF
>TRBV9|once|TRBJ1-3|.
TGTGCCAGCAGCGTTCTCGGGTCCTTGTGGGACACCATATATTTT
CASSVLGSLWDTIYF
>TRBV20-1|many|TRBJ2-5|.
TGCAGTGCTACAAACCGCTTGGAGGAGACCCAGTACTTC
CSATNRLEETQYF
>TRBV3-1|many|TRBJ2-7|.
TGTGCCAGCAGCCAAGGGCGGATCAGTTTGCCCTACGAGCAGTACTTC
CASSQGRISLPYEQYF
>TRBV29-1|many|TRBJ2-7|TRBD2
TGCAGCGTTTTTTCTCTGGGACTAGCGGGAGATGAGCAGTACTTC
CSVFSLGLAGDEQYF
>TRBV10-3|many|TRBJ1-1|.
TGTGCCATCAGTGAGTCCGTAACAGGGCAGAGGACTGAAGCTTTCTTT
CAISESVTGQRTEAFF
>TRBV7-2|many|TRBJ1-2|TRBD1
TGTGCCAGCATATCGGACAGGGACCTCTATGGCTACACCTTC
CASISDRDLYGYTF
>TRBV6-1|many|TRBJ1-1|.
TGTGCCAGCAGTGAAGCTCAGGGTCGGCGAGCTTTCTTT
CASSEAQGRRAFF
>TRBV6-5|.|TRBJ1-6|.
TGTGCCAGCAGTTACGGGGACCGCGGCCATCCGAATAATTCACCCCTCCACTTT
CASSYGDRGHPNNSPLHF
>TRBV28|few|TRBJ1-1|.
TGTGCCAGCAGTTCCCTCGCAGGCTTAAACACTGAAGCTTTCTTT
CASSSLAGLNTEAFF
>TRBV20-1|many|TRBJ2-1|.
TGCAGTGCTAGAGAGGGAGGGGGTGAGCAGTTCTTC
CSAREGGGEQFF
>TRBV19|many|TRBJ1-2|.
TGTGCCAGTAACGCAGGGGCAGCTAACTATGGCTACACCTTC
CASNAGAANYGYTF
>TRBV9|many|TRBJ1-1|.
TGTGCCAGCAGCGTATTAGGCCGGCAGCAAAACACTGAAGCTTTCTTT
CASSVLGRQQNTEAFF
>TRBV27|many|TRBJ2-2|.
TGTGCCAGCAAAGACGTCAACACCGGGGAGCTGTTTTTT
CASKDVNTGELFF
>TRBV19|.|TRBJ2-7|.
TGTGCCGGTAGTATCGTGAACGCCTACGAGCAGTACTTC
CAGSIVNAYEQYF
>TRBV11-1|many|TRBJ2-1|TRBD2
TGTGCCAGCACCCCCGGGACTAGTGTCCACAGTGAGCAGTTCTTC
CASTPGTSVHSEQFF
>TRBV20-1|many|TRBJ2-5|TRBD2
TGCAGTTGGGTGGGTCGGGAGGTGGATCGGACCCAGTACTTC
CSWVGREVDRTQYF
>TRBV30|many|TRBJ2-3|.
TGTGCCTGGAGTGCTCCCCATACGCAGTATTTT
CAWSAPHTQYF
>TRBV3-1|many|TRBJ2-3|.
TGTGCCAGCAGCCACCAGGGCACAGATACGCAGTATTTT
CASSHQGTDTQYF
>TRBV12-3/TRBV12-4|many|TRBJ2-1|.
TGTGCCAGCAGTTTTCCCACTACGCGGGGTGCTACCTACAATGAGCAGTTCTTC
CASSFPTTRGATYNEQFF
>TRBV2|many|TRBJ2-1|TRBD2
TGTGCCAGCAGTGAGGGGGACTATGGTACTTATGAGCAGTTCTTC
CASSEGDYGTYEQFF
>TRBV5-6|many|TRBJ2-5|TRBD2
TGTGCCAGCAGCTTTTTGCTAGCGGGAGTCCTGGAGACCCAGTACTTC
CASSFLLAGVLETQYF
>TRBV6-1|many|TRBJ1-2|TRBD1
TGTGCCAGCAGTGAAGCTCAGGGGGAGGGTGGCTACACCTTC
CASSEAQGEGGYTF
>TRBV29-1|many|TRBJ1-2|TRBD1
TGCAGCGCTGAAACAGGGGTTGGCTACACCTTC
CSAETGVGYTF
>TRBV20-1|many|TRBJ1-1|.
TGCAGTGCTAGGGGGGGATCTGAAGCTTTCTTT
CSARGGSEAFF
>TRBV4-2|many|TRBJ2-5|.
TGTGCCAGCAGCCAAGCAGGGTTGGAAGAGACCCAGTACTTC
CASSQAGLEETQYF
>TRBV20-1|many|TRBJ2-3|.
TGCAGTGCAACGGACATTCTTCCAGATACGCAGTATTTT
CSATDILPDTQYF
>TRBV13|many|TRBJ1-4|TRBD1
TGTGCCAGCAGCATAAGGACAGGAGGCGAAAAACTGTTTTTT
CASSIRTGGEKLFF
>TRBV5-1|few|TRBJ2-1|TRBD2
TGCGCCAGCAGCTTGGCTAGCGGGATTGTAAATGAGCAGTCCTTC
CASSLASGIVNEQSF